The 2 T cell receptor beta chains reported below all come from one sample, sequenced in a study of Ad26.COV2.S vaccination and SARS-CoV-2 variants. Specified treatment: some 20 received Ad26.COV2.S at low or high dose, single or two shots; 5 received placebo; per-sample allocation not given. On day 63 after the first injection, vaccine and placebo recipients gave samples. The repertoire was sequenced with immunoSEQ multiplex PCR; TCRdb's copy has only in-frame clones and lacks some. The sample includes 450,000 to 550,000 clones, 80% to 90% of them seen just once. The sequencing used peripheral blood, collected in a trial of Ad26.COV2.S vaccine versus placebo. The receptors here all came from a person aged 18-60 years who received the Ad26.COV2.S COVID-19 vaccine or a placebo.

This clone was found once. The chain joins TRBV7-9 to TRBJ2-1; D perhaps matches TRBD1 (5 bases). CDR1 and CDR2 (germline): SEHNR, FQNEAQ (reference sequence). CDR3 length: 16 amino acids. Trimming took 1 base from V and 2 from J, leaving 12 bases between them. The CDR3: CASSLVPRQTYNEQFF. In nucleotides, the CDR3 is TGTGCCAGCAGCTTAGTTCCTAGACAGACCTACAATGAGCAGTTCTTC.

V gene TRBV5-4 combines with J gene TRBJ2-7, with TRBD1 as a possible D gene (6 bases). The CDR3 is 15 residues long. The germline V and J ends were trimmed by 0 bases and 0 bases, with 10 bases remaining between them. Per germline, CDR1 SGHNT and CDR2 YYREEE (reference sequence). In DNA, the CDR3 is TGTGCCAGCAGCTTGGACGGACAGAGCTCCTACGAGCAGTACTTC. It encodes CASSLDGQSSYEQYF. The whole variable domain, remainder taken from reference TRBV5-4 and TRBJ2-7, is ETGVTQSPTHLIKTRGQQVTLRCSSQSGHNTVSWYQQALGQGPQFIFQYYREEENGRGNFPPRFSGLQFPNYSSELNVNALELDDSALYLCASSLDGQSSYEQYFGPGTRLTVT.